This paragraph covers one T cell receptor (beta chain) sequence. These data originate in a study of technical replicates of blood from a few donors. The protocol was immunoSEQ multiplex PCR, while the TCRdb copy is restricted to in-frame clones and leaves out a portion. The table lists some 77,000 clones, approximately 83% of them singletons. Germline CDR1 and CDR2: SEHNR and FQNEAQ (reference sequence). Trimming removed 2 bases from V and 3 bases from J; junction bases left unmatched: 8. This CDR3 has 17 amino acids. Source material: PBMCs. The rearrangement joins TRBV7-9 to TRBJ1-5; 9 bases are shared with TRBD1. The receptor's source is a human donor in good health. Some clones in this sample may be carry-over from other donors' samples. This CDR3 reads CASSLSPTGGSNQPQHF. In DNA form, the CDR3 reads TGTGCCAGCAGCTTAAGTCCGACAGGGGGTTCCAATCAGCCCCAGCATTTT.